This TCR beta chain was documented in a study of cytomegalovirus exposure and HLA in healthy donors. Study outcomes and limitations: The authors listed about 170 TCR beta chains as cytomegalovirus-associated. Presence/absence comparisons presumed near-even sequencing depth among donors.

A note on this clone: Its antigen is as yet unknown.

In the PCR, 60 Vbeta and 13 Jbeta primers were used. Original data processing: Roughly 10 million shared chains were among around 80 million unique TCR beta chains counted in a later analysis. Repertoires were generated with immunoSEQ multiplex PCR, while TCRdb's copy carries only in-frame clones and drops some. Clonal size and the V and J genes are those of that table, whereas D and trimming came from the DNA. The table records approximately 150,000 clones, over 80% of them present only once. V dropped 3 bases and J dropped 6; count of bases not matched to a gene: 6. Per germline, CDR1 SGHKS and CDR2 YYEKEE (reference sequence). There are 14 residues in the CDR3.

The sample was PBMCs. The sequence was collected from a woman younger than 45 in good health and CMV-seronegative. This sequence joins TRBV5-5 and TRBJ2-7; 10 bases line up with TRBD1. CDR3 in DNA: TGTGCCAGCAGCTACACGGGGACAGGGGTCGAGCAGTACTTC. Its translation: CASSYTGTGVEQYF.